One sample yielded the 28 T cell receptor beta chains listed below, sequenced in a study of vaccination and CD4 T cells after COVID-19. An Oncomine TCR Beta short-read assay was used to sequence the DNA from cultured CD4+ T cells. It was cultured CD4+ T cells from which genomic DNA was extracted. A single record per CDR3 protein comes from TCRdb applying MiXCR to the PCR reads. This sample has some 11,000 distinct CDR3 sequences, with about 32% found just once. Specified treatment: 10-day PBMC culture with coronavirus spike peptide pools or control peptides (ViraFEST assay). The unexposed donor provided CD4+ T cells, which were taken before the COVID-19 pandemic (2011-2018). The antigens of these receptors remain unknown. The sequenced sample was CD4+ T cells from blood, cultured in vitro. These receptors were taken from a human donor in good health.

By sample share, this clonotype is medium-sized (0.01 to 0.1%). The chain couples TRBV2 to TRBJ2-3; 7 nucleotides line up with TRBD2. The CDR3 runs 18 residues. V lost 10 bases and J lost 6; bases outside the gene matches: 25. The germline gives CDR1 SNHLY, CDR2 FYNNEI. The CDR3 spells CATPRGASGAQGPDTQYF. The CDR3 DNA follows: TGTGCCACTCCACGTGGGGCTAGCGGTGCTCAGGGTCCCGATACGCAGTATTTT.

This clonotype was seen only a few times. The V and J genes are TRBV7-9 and TRBJ2-7; 8 nucleotides match TRBD1. CDR1 is SEHNR and CDR2 is FQNEAQ in the germline V gene (reference sequence). The CDR3 loop spans 13 amino acids. Unmatched junction bases numbered 7, after V lost 5 bases and J lost 7 bases. The CDR3 bases are TGTGCCAGCAGCCACTTCCGGGACAGGGAGCAGTACTTC. It specifies CASSHFRDREQYF.

This chain links TRBV6-2 or TRBV6-3 with TRBJ2-3; TRBD1 aligns across 7 bases. This CDR3 is 15 amino acids long. V shed 5 bases and J 1 base; nucleotides not matched to a gene: 6. Germline CDR1 is MNHEY and CDR2 is SVGEGT. DNA for the CDR3: TGTGCCAGCAGTAAACAAGGGGGCGGCACAGATACGCAGTATTTT. This translates into CASSKQGGGTDTQYF.

The J gene is TRBJ2-2, the V gene TRBV2, with TRBD1 identical over 7 bases. Germline CDR1 is SNHLY and CDR2 is FYNNEI. V was pared by 0 bases and J by 4 bases, with 5 bases of the junction left unmatched. The CDR3 is 16 residues long. The DNA for the CDR3 is TGTGCCAGCAGTGAAGCTGAAGGGGGCCGCACCGGGGAGCTGTTTTTT. It yields the protein CASSEAEGGRTGELFF.

The V and J genes are TRBV11-2 and TRBJ2-1; TRBD1 matches at 11 bases. CDR1 SGHAT and CDR2 FQNNGV come from the germline V gene. The CDR3 loop spans 15 amino acids. Trimming removed 6 bases from V and 6 bases from J; junction bases left unmatched: 7. The CDR3: CASRIGQGATNEQFF. CDR3 in DNA: TGTGCCAGCAGAATCGGACAGGGGGCTACCAATGAGCAGTTCTTC.

This clonotype has more than one count but fewer than ten. The J gene is TRBJ1-6, the V gene TRBV2, with TRBD1 matching over 7 bases. The CDR3 extends over 15 amino acids. Per the germline V gene, CDR1 is SNHLY and CDR2 is FYNNEI. Unmatched junction bases numbered 7, after V lost 3 bases and J lost 8 bases. The CDR3: CASSDATGLHSPLHF. The CDR3 nucleotides are TGTGCCAGCAGTGATGCGACAGGGCTCCATTCACCCCTCCACTTT.

The rearrangement uses TRBV7-2 and TRBJ1-5; TRBD1 might be the D (5 bases). V was shortened by 2 bases and J by 5 bases, with 7 bases between the two germline ends. The V gene's germline CDR1 is SGHTA and CDR2 FQGNSA. CDR3 size: 13 residues. The CDR3 DNA is TGTGCCAGCAGCTTAAGGGGTGATCAGCCCCAGCATTTT. Translation gives CASSLRGDQPQHF.

The chain couples TRBV7-9 to TRBJ1-1, with D unclear. V lost 5 bases, J lost 1 base, and 2 bases lay in between. The CDR3 sequence is 11 residues long. Germline V CDR1 and CDR2: SEHNR, FQNEAQ (reference sequence). CDR3 coding DNA: TGTGCCAGCAGCCGGAACACTGAAGCTTTCTTT. Translating it yields CASSRNTEAFF.

This clonotype has just a few counts. This sequence joins TRBV6-5 and TRBJ1-2; D is perhaps TRBD1 (6 bases). This CDR3 comprises 16 residues. The germline V and J ends were trimmed by 2 bases and 2 bases, with 15 bases remaining between them. Per the germline V gene, CDR1 is MNHEY and CDR2 is SVGAGI. Written as DNA, the CDR3 is TGTGCCAGCAGTTACGGGGTACAGGGATCCAACTATGGCTACACCTTC. Translating it yields CASSYGVQGSNYGYTF.

The sample holds a few counts of this clonotype. The V gene is TRBV6-2 or TRBV6-3, the J gene TRBJ2-1; no reliable D call. CDR1 is MNHEY, CDR2 SVGEGT, per germline. The V end lost 5 bases, the J end lost 3 bases, and 14 bases lay between the germline ends. This CDR3 contains 15 residues. CDR3 residues: CASSKGRLNYNEQFF. The CDR3 coding sequence is TGTGCCAGCAGTAAAGGCCGACTGAACTACAATGAGCAGTTCTTC.

The chain employs TRBV2 and TRBJ1-2; 8 bases fit TRBD1. Germline V lookup: CDR1 SNHLY, CDR2 FYNNEI. The CDR3 runs 14 residues. V was pared by 6 bases and J by 3 bases, with 6 bases of the junction left unmatched. CDR3 in amino acids: CASRSYRGDYGYTF. DNA for the CDR3: TGTGCCAGCAGATCCTACAGGGGGGACTATGGCTACACCTTC.

There are a few counts of this clonotype. This CDR3 reads CASRENTGELFF. CDR3 sequence (DNA): TGTGCCAGCAGGGAGAACACCGGGGAGCTGTTTTTT. This rearrangement joins TRBV6-2 or TRBV6-3 to TRBJ2-2; D ambiguous. Trimming pared 6 bases from V and 1 base from J, leaving 3 bases between. CDR1 is MNHEY, CDR2 SVGEGT, per germline. This CDR3 has 12 residues.

The chain joins TRBV4-3 to TRBJ2-3; D ambiguous. The CDR3 runs 15 residues. CDR1 LGHNA and CDR2 YSLEER come from the germline V gene. V was cut by 4 bases and J by 2 bases, with 13 bases left in between. The CDR3 DNA reads TGCGCCAGCAGCCTCGGAACAACATTCACAGATACGCAGTATTTT. This translates into CASSLGTTFTDTQYF.

This clonotype was detected a few times. The rearrangement uses TRBV20-1 and TRBJ2-7; 13 nucleotides match TRBD2. The germline gives CDR1 DFQATT, CDR2 SNEGSKA (reference sequence). The J segment lost 7 bases and the V segment lost 6 bases, leaving 9 bases of the junction unmatched. This CDR3 has 14 residues. The DNA of the CDR3 is TGCAGTGCCTCCCGGACTAGCGGGAGAGGGGAGCAGTACTTC. It is translated as CSASRTSGRGEQYF.

The CDR3 here is CAASGVGDYGYTF. The CDR3 DNA sequence: TGTGCCGCCAGCGGGGTGGGAGACTATGGCTACACCTTC. The rearrangement joins TRBV10-3 to TRBJ1-2, with D unresolved. CDR1 is ENHRY and CDR2 is SYGVKD in the germline V gene. Between the trimmed V and J ends, which lost 11 bases and 3 bases, there was a span of 16 bases. The CDR3 is made up of 13 amino acids.

This clonotype occurred a few times. The rearrangement joins TRBV20-1 to TRBJ2-3, with 13 positions matching TRBD2. In germline, CDR1 is DFQATT, CDR2 SNEGSKA (reference sequence). V was clipped by 6 bases and J by 3 bases; unmatched bases: 6. This CDR3 has 15 residues. In DNA, the CDR3 is TGCAGTGCCGATGGACTAGCGGGAGTAACAGATACGCAGTATTTT. Protein: CSADGLAGVTDTQYF.

This clonotype has only a few counts. This chain uses TRBV24-1 with TRBJ1-2, with a tentative D call TRBD1 (6 bases). Germline lookup yields CDR1 KGHDR and CDR2 SFDVKD. Trimming cost V 2 bases and J 4 bases, with 16 bases left between them. The length of the CDR3 is 16 residues. DNA for the CDR3: TGTGCCACCAGTGATTCGCCCCAGGTGGGGGCCTATGGCTACACCTTC. This gives the protein CATSDSPQVGAYGYTF.

The sample holds a few counts of this clonotype. CDR3 in DNA: TGTGCCAGCAGTTACTCCCCGGGTCATTCTGGAAACACCATATATTTT. It codes for CASSYSPGHSGNTIYF. The chain is built from TRBV6-5 and TRBJ1-3; D is ambiguous. Germline V gives CDR1 MNHEY, CDR2 SVGAGI. V gave up 0 bases and J gave up 1 base, with 10 bases separating them. The CDR3 has 16 amino acids.

This clonotype was found a few times. The chain recombines TRBV7-2 with TRBJ1-2, with D possibly matching TRBD1 (5 bases). Between the trimmed V and J ends, which lost 5 bases and 6 bases, there was a span of 16 bases. Germline V gene data show CDR1 as SGHTA and CDR2 as FQGNSA. This CDR3 has 14 residues. The CDR3 DNA follows: TGTGCCAGCAGCCCAGGGACCGATCCTCATGGCTACACCTTC. As protein: CASSPGTDPHGYTF.

This rearrangement joins TRBV15 to TRBJ1-2; D may be TRBD1 (6 bases). This CDR3 is 16 amino acids long. V lost 2 bases to trimming and J lost 2 bases, with 15 bases between them. Germline CDR1 and CDR2: LNHNV and YYDKDF (reference sequence). CDR3 in amino acids: CATSRSSDRFNYGYTF. The CDR3 DNA reads as TGTGCCACCAGCAGATCATCGGACAGATTCAACTATGGCTACACCTTC.

The V gene is TRBV5-1, the J gene TRBJ2-2; D ambiguous. Trimming removed 1 base from V and 5 bases from J, with 12 bases in between. The length of the CDR3 is 15 residues. Germline V CDR1 and CDR2: SGHRS, YFSETQ. The CDR3 sequence is CASSLNLALTGELFF. CDR3 bases: TGCGCCAGCAGCTTGAACTTGGCTTTAACCGGGGAGCTGTTTTTT.

This clonotype turned up a few times. The rearrangement joins TRBV7-8 to TRBJ2-5; D tentatively fits TRBD1 or TRBD2 (5 bases each). V was cut by 5 bases and J by 1 base, with 11 bases left in between. CDR1 and CDR2 (germline): SGHVS, FQNEAQ. This CDR3 comprises 14 residues. This CDR3 is CASSQGRSQETQYF. In DNA, the CDR3 is TGTGCCAGCAGCCAGGGACGGTCCCAAGAGACCCAGTACTTC.

The rearrangement links TRBV19 to TRBJ1-1; 12 bases line up with TRBD1. CDR1 and CDR2 from the germline V gene are LNHDA and SQIVND (reference sequence). Unmatched junction bases numbered 10, after V lost 0 bases and J lost 5 bases. The CDR3 consists of 18 residues. CDR3 sequence: CASSIDPPGQGARTEAFF. The CDR3 region has the DNA TGTGCCAGTAGTATAGACCCCCCGGGACAGGGGGCGCGTACTGAAGCTTTCTTT. Together with reference TRBV19 and TRBJ1-1, the CDR3 gives the full variable domain: DGGITQSPKYLFRKEGQNVTLSCEQNLNHDAMYWYRQDPGQGLRLIYYSQIVNDFQKGDIAEGYSVSREKKESFPLTVTSAQKNPTAFYLCASSIDPPGQGARTEAFFGQGTRLTVV.

This chain joins TRBV20-1 and TRBJ2-7; 12 nucleotides line up with TRBD2. CDR3 length equals 13 residues. Germline CDR1 DFQATT, CDR2 SNEGSKA (reference sequence). The junction had 5 bases not matched to a gene; V was cut back by 8 bases and J by 3 bases. For the CDR3, the DNA is TGCAGTCCCATGGGACTAGCGGGCTACGAGCAGTACTTC. This gives the protein CSPMGLAGYEQYF.

The chain carries TRBV2 and TRBJ2-1; D unresolved. The V end lost 5 bases, the J end lost 8 bases, and 7 bases lay between the germline ends. CDR3 length: 11 residues. In germline, CDR1 is SNHLY, CDR2 FYNNEI. The CDR3 here is CASSPRYEQFF. In DNA, the CDR3 is TGTGCCAGCAGTCCTCGATATGAGCAGTTCTTC. The whole variable domain, filled in from reference TRBV2 and TRBJ2-1, reads EPEVTQTPSHQVTQMGQEVILRCVPISNHLYFYWYRQILGQKVEFLVSFYNNEISEKSEIFDDQFSVERPDGSNFTLKIRSTKLEDSAMYFCASSPRYEQFFGPGTRLTVL.

This sequence joins TRBV20-1 and TRBJ1-3; 7 bases fit TRBD1. Germline values: CDR1 DFQATT, CDR2 SNEGSKA (reference sequence). With V trimmed by 1 base and J by 4 bases, 10 bases remained unmatched. The CDR3 is made up of 16 amino acids. The CDR3 is CSARAADRVEGNTIYF. The CDR3 nucleotides are TGCAGTGCTAGAGCCGCAGACAGGGTAGAAGGAAACACCATATATTTT.

This clonotype showed up just a few times. The CDR3 region has the DNA TGTGCCACCAGTGATGGGCTCTCTACGCAGTATTTT. It yields the protein CATSDGLSTQYF. J is TRBJ2-3 and V is TRBV24-1; the D is unclear. V shed 3 bases and J shed 8 bases, with 8 bases lying between them. The germline CDR1 and CDR2 sequences are KGHDR and SFDVKD. The CDR3 has 12 residues.

V is TRBV11-1 and J is TRBJ1-3, with D uncertain. The germline CDR1 and CDR2 sequences are SGHAT and FQDESV (reference sequence). V was shortened by 6 bases and J by 4 bases, with 13 bases between the two germline ends. The CDR3 consists of 14 residues. The CDR3, as DNA: TGTGCCAGCAGGACACCTGCCCCCGGAAACACCATATATTTT. This codes for CASRTPAPGNTIYF.